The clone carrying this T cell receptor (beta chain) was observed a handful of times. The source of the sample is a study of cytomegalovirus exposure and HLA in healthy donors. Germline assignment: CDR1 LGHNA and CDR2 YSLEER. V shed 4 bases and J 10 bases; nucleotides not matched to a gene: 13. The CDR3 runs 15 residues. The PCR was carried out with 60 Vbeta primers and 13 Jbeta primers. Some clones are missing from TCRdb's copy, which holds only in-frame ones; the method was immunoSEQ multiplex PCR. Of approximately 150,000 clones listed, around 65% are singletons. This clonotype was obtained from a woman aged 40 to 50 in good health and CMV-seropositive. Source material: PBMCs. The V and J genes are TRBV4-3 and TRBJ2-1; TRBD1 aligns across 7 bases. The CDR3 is CASSPRPGTAPEQFF. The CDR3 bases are TGCGCCAGCAGCCCCCGTCCCGGGACAGCCCCGGAGCAGTTCTTC.